This T cell receptor (beta chain) came from a study of early T cells in non-severe SARS-CoV-2 infection (dated by TCRdb to about 2021). Notes on the research overall: Because TCR sequencing relied on bulk RNA taken from unsorted whole blood, pairing of alpha and beta chains was not possible. Broader findings and caveats from the paper: Matching against VDJdb was skewed toward anti-spike CD8 responses, likely underestimated virus-specific expansions, and missed private and CD4 specificities.

Library construction relied on 5' RACE. TCRdb shows the sequencer as NextSeq 500. The TCR library protocol attached unique molecular identifiers to individual cDNA molecules to correct for sequencing error and PCR bias. Both TCR alpha and beta chains were sequenced, and tight co-correlation was observed between alpha and beta sequence abundances in each sample. The original pipeline was this. Decombinator V4 was used to perform V gene, J gene and CDR3 annotation of TCR sequences. Expanded TCRs were defined as changing significantly between any two time points under a Poisson model with p below 0.0001. TCR abundances were normalised to the total number of TCRs sequenced per sample and were expressed as counts per million. MAIT TCRs were defined by TRAV1-2 paired with TRAJ12, TRAJ20 or TRAJ33, and iNKT TCRs by TRAV10 paired with TRAJ18. VDJdb, accessed 1 November 2021, was searched for CMV, EBV and SARS-CoV-2 annotated TCRs, with TCRs annotated for multiple antigens excluded. Starting from the raw public reads, TCRdb applied fastp trimming at Q25, assembled clones with MiXCR and retained in-frame beta chains. A single entry per CDR3 protein holds the most common genes and DNA from its merged rows. These V and J calls originate from TCRdb's pipeline instead of the authors' own analysis. For this sample there are tens of thousands of distinct CDR3 sequences; roughly 10% appear just once. Around a tenth of the sample belongs to the ten largest clones.

This clonotype has ten or more counts. The antigen this receptor binds is unknown. Base qualities are not at hand, and no much larger clone is one base apart. Set within a cohort of healthcare workers in London, UK, this nested case-control study involved weekly PCR testing of nasopharyngeal swabs along with blood sampling. Healthcare workers were recruited during the week of the UK lockdown, between 23 and 31 March 2020, and followed weekly for up to about 15 weeks. V and J lose 3 bases and 9 bases, and a span of 12 bases separates them. Measured from the cysteine to the phenylalanine, the CDR3 is 14 residues long. Solely the CDR3 DNA is kept, with 42 bases framed from the first base. For CDR1 and CDR2, the germline V gene lists KGHSH and LQKENI.

Sequencing input: whole blood. The sequence was obtained from an adult who was a healthcare worker with PCR-confirmed SARS-CoV-2 infection or an uninfected control (not recorded which). This chain joins TRBV18 to TRBJ1-6; the D gene lacks a confident call. The CDR3 is CASSPAASLSPLHF. In nucleotides, the sequence is TGTGCCAGCTCACCCGCGGCCTCCCTTTCACCCCTCCACTTT.